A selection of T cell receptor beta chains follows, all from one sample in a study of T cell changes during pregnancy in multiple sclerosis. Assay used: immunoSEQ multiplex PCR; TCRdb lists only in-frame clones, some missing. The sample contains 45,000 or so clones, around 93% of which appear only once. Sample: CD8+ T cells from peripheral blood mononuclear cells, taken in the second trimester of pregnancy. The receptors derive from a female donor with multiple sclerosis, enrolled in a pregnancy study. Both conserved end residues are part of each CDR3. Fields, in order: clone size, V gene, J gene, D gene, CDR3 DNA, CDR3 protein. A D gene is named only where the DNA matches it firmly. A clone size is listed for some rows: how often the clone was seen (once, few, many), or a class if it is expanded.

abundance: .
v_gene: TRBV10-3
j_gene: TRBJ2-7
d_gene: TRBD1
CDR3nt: TGTGCCATCAGTGGCTCTTCCGGGACAGGGCCCTACGAGCAGTACTTC
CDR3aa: CAISGSSGTGPYEQYF

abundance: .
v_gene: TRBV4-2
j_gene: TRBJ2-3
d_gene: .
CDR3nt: TGTGCCAGCAAGGAGACAGTTGGAGCAGATACGCAGTATTTT
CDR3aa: CASKETVGADTQYF

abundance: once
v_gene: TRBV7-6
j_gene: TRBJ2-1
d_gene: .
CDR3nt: TGTGCCAGCAGCTTAGCCGACAGCTACAATGAGCAGTTCTTC
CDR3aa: CASSLADSYNEQFF

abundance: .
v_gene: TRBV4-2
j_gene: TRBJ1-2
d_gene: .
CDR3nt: TGTGCCAGCAGCCAAGGTTCGGAGGACAGTTCGACGGGCTACACCTTC
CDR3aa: CASSQGSEDSSTGYTF

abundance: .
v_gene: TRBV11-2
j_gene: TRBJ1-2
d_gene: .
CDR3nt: TGTGCCAGCAGCCCCGCGGGGGGCCCGTATGGCTACACCTTC
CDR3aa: CASSPAGGPYGYTF

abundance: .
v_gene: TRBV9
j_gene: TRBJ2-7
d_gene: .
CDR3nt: TGTGCCAGCAGCGTAGTTTACGGGAGCGAGCAGTACTTC
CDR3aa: CASSVVYGSEQYF

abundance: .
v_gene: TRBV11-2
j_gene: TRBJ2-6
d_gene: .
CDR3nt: TGTGCCAGCAGCCTGAGCTCTGGGGCCAACGTCCTGACTTTC
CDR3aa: CASSLSSGANVLTF

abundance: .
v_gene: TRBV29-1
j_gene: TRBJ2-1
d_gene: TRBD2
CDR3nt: TGCAGCGGATCGGGAGGGGAGCGGTTTTACAATGAGCAGTTCTTC
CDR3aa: CSGSGGERFYNEQFF

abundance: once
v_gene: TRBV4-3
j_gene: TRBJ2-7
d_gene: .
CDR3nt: TGCGCCAGCAGCCAAGATACCGGGGTTGGGAACGAGCAGTACTTC
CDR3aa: CASSQDTGVGNEQYF

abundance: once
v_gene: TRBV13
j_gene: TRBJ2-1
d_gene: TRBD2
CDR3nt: TGTGCCAGCAGCTCCAGACTAGCGGGGAGATACAATGAGCAGTTCTTC
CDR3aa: CASSSRLAGRYNEQFF

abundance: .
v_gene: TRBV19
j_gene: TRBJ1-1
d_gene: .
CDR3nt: TGTGCCAGTAGTACAAAGGACAGCCTCCTGGGGACTGAAGCTTTCTTT
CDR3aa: CASSTKDSLLGTEAFF

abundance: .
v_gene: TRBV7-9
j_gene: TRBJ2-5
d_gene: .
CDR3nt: TGTGCCAGCCTCGCCAAGCCCTCGGAGACCCAGTACTTC
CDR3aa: CASLAKPSETQYF

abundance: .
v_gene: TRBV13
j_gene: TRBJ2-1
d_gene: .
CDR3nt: TGTGCCAGCAGCTCCCGCCTTGGCGGGGACTTCAATGAGCAGTTCTTC
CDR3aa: CASSSRLGGDFNEQFF

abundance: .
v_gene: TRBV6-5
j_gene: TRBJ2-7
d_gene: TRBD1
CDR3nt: TGTGCCAGCAGTTATGGACAGGGCACCTACGAGCAGTACTTC
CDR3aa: CASSYGQGTYEQYF

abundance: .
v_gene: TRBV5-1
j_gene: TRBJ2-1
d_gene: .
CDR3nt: TGCGCCAGCAGTCAGAGGGATGAGCAGTTCTTC
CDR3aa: CASSQRDEQFF

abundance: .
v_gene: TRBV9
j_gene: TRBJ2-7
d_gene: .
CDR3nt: TGTGCCAGCAGCGTAGAACAGTACTCCTACGAGCAGTACTTC
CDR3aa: CASSVEQYSYEQYF

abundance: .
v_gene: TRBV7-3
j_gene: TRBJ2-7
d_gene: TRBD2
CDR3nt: TGTGCCAGCAGCTTATACGGGGGGGAGCGCGAGCAGTACTTC
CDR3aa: CASSLYGGEREQYF

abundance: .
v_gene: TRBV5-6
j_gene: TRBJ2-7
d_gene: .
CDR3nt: TGTGCCAGCAGCTTATTATATACCTACGAGCAGTACTTC
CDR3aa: CASSLLYTYEQYF

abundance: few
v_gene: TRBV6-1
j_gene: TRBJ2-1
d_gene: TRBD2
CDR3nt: TGTGCCGGGCAGCGGGGGGATTACAATGAGCAGTTCTTC
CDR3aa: CAGQRGDYNEQFF

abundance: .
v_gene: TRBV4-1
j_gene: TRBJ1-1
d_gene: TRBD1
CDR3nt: TGCGCCAGCAGCCAAGGGACAGGGTACACTGAAGCTTTCTTT
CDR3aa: CASSQGTGYTEAFF

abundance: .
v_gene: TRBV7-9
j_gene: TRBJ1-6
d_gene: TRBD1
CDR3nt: TGTGCCAGCAGCTCCACAGGGGAATCCTATAATTCACCCCTCCACTTT
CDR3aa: CASSSTGESYNSPLHF

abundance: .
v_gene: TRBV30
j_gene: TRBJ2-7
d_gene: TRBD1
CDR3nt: TGTGCCTGGAGTACAGGGGAGGAGCAGTACTTC
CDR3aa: CAWSTGEEQYF

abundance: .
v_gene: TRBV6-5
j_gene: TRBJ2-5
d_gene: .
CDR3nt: TGTGCCAGCAGTTACTCGTCGGGAGAGACCCAGTACTTC
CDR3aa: CASSYSSGETQYF

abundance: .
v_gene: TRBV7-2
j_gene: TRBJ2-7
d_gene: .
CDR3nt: TGTGCCAGCAGCCCCATCCTGGGGGCTTCCTACGAGCAGTACTTC
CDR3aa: CASSPILGASYEQYF

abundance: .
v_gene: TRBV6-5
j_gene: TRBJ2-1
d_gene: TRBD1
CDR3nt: TGTGCCAGCAGTTTGACAGGGGTCAACAATGAGCAGTTCTTC
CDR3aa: CASSLTGVNNEQFF

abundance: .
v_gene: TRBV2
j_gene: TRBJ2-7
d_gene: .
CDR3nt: TGTGCCAGCAGCTCAGGATCCTACGAGCAGTACTTC
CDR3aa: CASSSGSYEQYF

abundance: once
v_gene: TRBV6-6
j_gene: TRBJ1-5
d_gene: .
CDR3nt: TGTGCCAGCAGTTACTCGACACAGCCCAATCAGCCCCAGCATTTT
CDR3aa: CASSYSTQPNQPQHF

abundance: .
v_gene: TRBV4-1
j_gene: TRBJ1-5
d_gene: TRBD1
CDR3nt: TGCGCCAGCAGCCAAGGGACAGGGCCTAGCAATCAGCCCCAGCATTTT
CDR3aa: CASSQGTGPSNQPQHF

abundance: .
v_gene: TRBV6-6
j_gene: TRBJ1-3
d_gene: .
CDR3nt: TGTGCCAGCAGTTACTCGATTGGTTACAGGGGAAACACCATATATTTT
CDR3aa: CASSYSIGYRGNTIYF

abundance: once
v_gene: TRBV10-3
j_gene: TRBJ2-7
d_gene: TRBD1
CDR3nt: TGTGCCATCGGGACAGGGTTCGAGCAGTACTTC
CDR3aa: CAIGTGFEQYF

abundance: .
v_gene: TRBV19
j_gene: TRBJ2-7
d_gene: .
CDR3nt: TGTGCCAGTAGTATAGCGGGGGGCAACGAGCAGTACTTC
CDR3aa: CASSIAGGNEQYF

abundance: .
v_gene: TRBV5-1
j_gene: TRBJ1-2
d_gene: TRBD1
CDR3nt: TGCGCCAGCAGCCTGGACAGGTCTCACTATGGCTACACCTTC
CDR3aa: CASSLDRSHYGYTF

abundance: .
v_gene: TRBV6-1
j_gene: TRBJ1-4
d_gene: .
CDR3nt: TGTGCCAGCAGTGAATGGCGAGGTGAAAAACTGTTTTTT
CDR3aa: CASSEWRGEKLFF

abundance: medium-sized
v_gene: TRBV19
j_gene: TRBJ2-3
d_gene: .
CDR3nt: TGTGCCAGTAGTGGACTAACTAGCACAGATACGCAGTATTTT
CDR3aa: CASSGLTSTDTQYF

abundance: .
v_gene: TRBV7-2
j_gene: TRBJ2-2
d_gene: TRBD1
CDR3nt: TGTGCCAGCAGCTTAGCGGGACAGGGGAACACCGGGGAGCTGTTTTTT
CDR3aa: CASSLAGQGNTGELFF

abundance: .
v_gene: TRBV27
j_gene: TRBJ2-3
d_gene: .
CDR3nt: TGTGCCAGCAGTTTATATACTAGTCGAAATACGCAGTATTTT
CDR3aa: CASSLYTSRNTQYF

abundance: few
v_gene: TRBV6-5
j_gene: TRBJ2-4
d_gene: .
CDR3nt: TGTGCCAGCAGTTATGACAGCTTTGGGGACATTCAGTACTTC
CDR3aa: CASSYDSFGDIQYF

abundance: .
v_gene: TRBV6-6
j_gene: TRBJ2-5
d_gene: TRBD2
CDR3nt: TGTGCCAGCAGTTCCCCTAGCGGGGGGGCCGGGGAGACCCAGTACTTC
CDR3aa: CASSSPSGGAGETQYF

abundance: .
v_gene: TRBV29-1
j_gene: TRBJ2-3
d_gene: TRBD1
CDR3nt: TGCAGCGTTGCCCCGCCCGGACAGGGGTGGGTAGATACGCAGTATTTT
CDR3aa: CSVAPPGQGWVDTQYF

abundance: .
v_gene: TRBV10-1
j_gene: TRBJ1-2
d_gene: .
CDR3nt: TGCGCCAGCAGTGTAAACAGTTTGTGGAAAGTGAGAGCTAACTATGGCTACACCTTC
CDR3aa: CASSVNSLWKVRANYGYTF

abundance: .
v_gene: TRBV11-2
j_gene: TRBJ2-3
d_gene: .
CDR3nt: TGTGCCAGCATAAACACAGATACGCAGTATTTT
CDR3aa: CASINTDTQYF

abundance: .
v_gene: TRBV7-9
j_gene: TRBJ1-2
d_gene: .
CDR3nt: TGTGCCAGCAGCCGCCACGGTGGACAGAGTCATGGCTACACCTTC
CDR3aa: CASSRHGGQSHGYTF

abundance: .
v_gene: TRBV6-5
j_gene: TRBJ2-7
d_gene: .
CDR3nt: TGTGCCAGCAGTTACCGGGGGGGTAGACAGGGCAACGAGCAGTACTTC
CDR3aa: CASSYRGGRQGNEQYF

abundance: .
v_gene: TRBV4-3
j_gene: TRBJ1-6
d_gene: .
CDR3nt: TGCGCCAGCAGCCAATCGGACACTAATTCACCCCTCCACTTT
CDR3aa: CASSQSDTNSPLHF

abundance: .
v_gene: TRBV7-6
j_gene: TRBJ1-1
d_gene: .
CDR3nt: TGTGCCAGCAGCTTAGAGGTAGGGGTGTGGACTGAAGCTTTCTTT
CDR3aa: CASSLEVGVWTEAFF

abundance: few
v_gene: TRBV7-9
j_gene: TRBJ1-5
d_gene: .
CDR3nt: TGTGCCAGCAGGGAAGGGCAGGGGAACGGTCAGCCCCAGCATTTT
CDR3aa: CASREGQGNGQPQHF

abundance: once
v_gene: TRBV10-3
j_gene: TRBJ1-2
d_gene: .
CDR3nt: TGTGCCATCAGTGTACAGGGTTATGGCTACACCTTC
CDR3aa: CAISVQGYGYTF

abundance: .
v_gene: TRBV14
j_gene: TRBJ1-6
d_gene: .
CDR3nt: TGTGCCAGCAGCCAAACACCCTCACCCCTCCACTTT
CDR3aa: CASSQTPSPLHF

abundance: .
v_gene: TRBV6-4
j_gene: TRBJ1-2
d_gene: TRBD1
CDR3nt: TGTGCCAGCAGTGACGAGGGGGCCTCGAGCTATGGCTACACCTTC
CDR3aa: CASSDEGASSYGYTF

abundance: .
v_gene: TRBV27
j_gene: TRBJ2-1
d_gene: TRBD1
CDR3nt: TGTGCCAGCAGTTTGCCCGACAGGGTTAATGAGCAGTTCTTC
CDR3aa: CASSLPDRVNEQFF

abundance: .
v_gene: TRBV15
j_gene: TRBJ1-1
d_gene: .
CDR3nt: TGTGCCACCTCCCTCTCTAGGGAGGGGAACACTGAAGCTTTCTTT
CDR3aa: CATSLSREGNTEAFF

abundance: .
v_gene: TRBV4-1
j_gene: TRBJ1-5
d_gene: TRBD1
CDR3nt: TGCGCCAGCAGCCAGAACAGGGGTCAGCCCCAGCATTTT
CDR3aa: CASSQNRGQPQHF

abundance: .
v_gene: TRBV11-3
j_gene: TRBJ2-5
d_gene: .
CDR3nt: TGTGCCAGCAGCTTAGGGGTAGGAGAATTACCCAGCCAAGAGACCCAGTACTTC
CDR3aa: CASSLGVGELPSQETQYF

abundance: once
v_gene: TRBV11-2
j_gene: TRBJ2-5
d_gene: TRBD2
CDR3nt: TGTGCCAGCAGCGAAAGCGGGGGGGCGGGGAAAGAGACCCAGTACTTC
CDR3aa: CASSESGGAGKETQYF